The source of this T cell receptor (beta chain) is a study of blood T cell repertoires in COVID-19. There are a few counts of this clone. This CDR3 contains 14 residues. Germline CDR1 and CDR2: SGHTA and FQGNSA. Unmatched junction bases numbered 7, after V lost 5 bases and J lost 7 bases. TCRdb keeps only in-frame clones here, not all; method: immunoSEQ multiplex PCR. Counted here are some 180,000 clones, around 90% occurring once; the ten biggest clones make up around 0.63%. The chain is built from TRBV7-2 and TRBJ1-5; TRBD1 matches 8 bases. Sequenced material: peripheral blood. The receptor was isolated from a man aged 50 to 59 with acute or convalescent COVID-19. CDR3 nucleotides: TGTGCCAGCAGCATCGGACAGGGTGGACAGCCCCAGCATTTT. Translation: CASSIGQGGQPQHF.